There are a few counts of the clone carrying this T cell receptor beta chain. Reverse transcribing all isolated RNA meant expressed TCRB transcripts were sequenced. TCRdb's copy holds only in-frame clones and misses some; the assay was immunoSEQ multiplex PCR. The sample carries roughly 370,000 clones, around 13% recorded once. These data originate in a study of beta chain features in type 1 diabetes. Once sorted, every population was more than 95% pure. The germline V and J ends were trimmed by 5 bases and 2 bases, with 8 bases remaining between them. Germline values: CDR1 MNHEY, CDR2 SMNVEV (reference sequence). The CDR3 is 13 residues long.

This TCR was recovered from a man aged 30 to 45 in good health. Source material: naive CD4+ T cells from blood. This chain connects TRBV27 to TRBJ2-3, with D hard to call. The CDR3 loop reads CASSRLNTDTQYF. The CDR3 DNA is TGTGCCAGCAGTAGGCTGAACACAGATACGCAGTATTTT.